The sequence of this T cell receptor beta chain was determined in a study of blood T cells in healthy people across ages (dated by TCRdb to the mid-2010s). Notes on the research overall: Template switching captured roughly one uniquely barcoded TCR beta cDNA molecule per two T cells in model experiments. Donors were grouped into four age groups: young (average 16 years), middle-aged (39), aged (about 59) and long-lived (approximately 81). Two additional independent replicas of 1 million unique cDNA reads from the same blood draw were analyzed for two donors (one aged 18 to 30 and one aged 80 or older). Using deep sequencing normalized with unique cDNA molecular identifiers, the study measured how TCR beta repertoire diversity changes with age. To avoid experimental bias, donors of different ages were randomly spread across the sequencing lanes.

Ends trimmed: V by 3 bases, J by 5 bases; bases unmatched to a gene: 5. Counted from cysteine to phenylalanine, this CDR3 has 13 amino acids. Only the CDR3 region is kept as DNA, spanning 39 bases read in frame from base 1. From the germline V gene, CDR1 is SQVTM and CDR2 is ANQGSEA. The donors were about 40 Caucasian individuals from Russia, aged roughly 6 to 90 years, who were systemically healthy. Ten milliliters of peripheral blood were drawn from each donor into EDTA-treated Vacutainer tubes. PBMCs were isolated by Ficoll-Paque density-gradient centrifugation, with at least 6.5 million obtained per sample. Total RNA was extracted from PBMCs with Trizol reagent, with at least 6 micrograms obtained per sample. The percentages of naive CD45RAhigh/CD27high T cells were determined by flow cytometry on a PBMC aliquot from every donor. The full study reports these points: Donor CMV infection status was unknown, potentially confounding age-related changes in expanded clonotypes. Because profiling used bulk unsorted PBMCs, naive and antigen-experienced compartments could not be compared conclusively. Compared with the aged group, more naive CD4+ T cells, fewer expanded clones and increased TCR diversity were shown by the long-lived group, suggesting age selection. As age increased, observed TCR beta diversity per million T cells dropped in a roughly linear way, and a significant reduction was already evident by age 40. Estimates of total diversity based on one million sequenced T cells were considered lower bounds and underestimates. There was a strong correlation between observed TCR beta diversity and the percentage of naive T cells measured by flow cytometry.

In regard to this clonotype: The target of this receptor is not known. The input lacks base qualities; no much larger clone sits a single base away.

Preparation of the library involved 5' RACE. The reads were generated on an Illumina HiSeq 2500. A second PCR of roughly 7 to 11 cycles was performed with a sample-barcoded 5' primer and a J-beta primer mix. A unique molecular identifier was introduced onto each TCR beta cDNA molecule by a template-switch 5' adaptor carrying 12 random nucleotides. Each sample yielded at least 2.5 million CDR3-containing paired-end reads. All of the RNA was converted into first-strand cDNA using the Mint cDNA synthesis kit, with a TRBC-specific oligonucleotide serving as the primer. Following uracil-DNA glycosylase treatment, all cDNA underwent a first 18-cycle PCR with the universal primers M1SS and BC2_uni_R. The study's processing was this. For normalization, 1 million high-quality reads were randomly selected from each sample, with every read carrying a distinct molecular identifier. Instead of being binned into consensus sequences, reads that shared molecular identifiers were thrown out. CDR3 identification, clonotype clustering and error correction used MiTCR with a Q25 quality threshold and the strictest error-elimination algorithm. A nonparametric unseen species model with Euler transformation was used to estimate lower-bound total TCR beta diversity. TCRdb ran its own pipeline on the public reads, namely fastp trimming at Q25 and MiXCR clone calling, and kept in-frame beta chains. All rows with the same CDR3 protein become a single entry with the most common DNA and genes. For this entry, the V and J calls and clone size follow TCRdb and not the study's own pipeline. Present in this sample are about 900,000 distinct CDR3 sequences, about 59% of which were seen just once. Around 30% of the sample lies in the top ten.

The rearrangement joined TRBV29-1 to TRBJ2-5, with TRBD1 identical over 8 junction bases. The receptor was derived from a man under 40 in good health. Sequences were obtained from blood. The nucleotide sequence is given as TGCAGCGTTGAGTCAGGGGGCTCGGAGACCCAGTACTTC. Translated, it gives CSVESGGSETQYF.